The 19 T cell receptor beta chains below were found in one sample sequenced in a study of cytomegalovirus exposure and HLA in healthy donors. The study ran its PCR with 60 Vbeta and 13 Jbeta primers. Assay used: immunoSEQ multiplex PCR; TCRdb lists only in-frame clones, some missing. Of about 130,000 clones listed, roughly a tenth are singletons. Sequenced material: PBMCs. These receptor sequences come from a woman aged 18-29 years in good health and CMV-seropositive.

This sequence joins TRBV6-1 and TRBJ2-7; TRBD1 is a possible D gene (5 bases). The V end was cut by 5 bases, the J end by 3 bases, with 11 bases between. The CDR3 spans 13 residues. The germline V gene encodes CDR1 MNHNS and CDR2 SASEGT. The CDR3 DNA is TGTGCCAGCAGTCCAACGACAGTCTACGAGCAGTACTTC. As protein: CASSPTTVYEQYF.

This chain links TRBV7-9 with TRBJ2-1, with 11 bases fitting TRBD2. Germline assignment: CDR1 SEHNR and CDR2 FQNEAQ (reference sequence). The CDR3 runs 15 residues. Unmatched junction bases numbered 4, after V lost 6 bases and J lost 3 bases. The chain's CDR3 is CASRLLAGGYNEQFF. The CDR3 DNA is TGTGCCAGCAGGCTTCTAGCGGGAGGCTACAATGAGCAGTTCTTC.

This clone was seen only a few times. The chain employs TRBV14 and TRBJ2-7, with D perhaps TRBD2 (6 bases). Germline CDR1 and CDR2: SGHDN and FVKESK. The CDR3 consists of 15 residues. Trimming cost V 4 bases and J 5 bases, with 18 bases left between them. The CDR3 reads CASSPVGGNRNEQYF. As DNA, the CDR3 is TGTGCCAGCAGCCCCGTAGGAGGGAATCGGAACGAGCAGTACTTC.

The genes are TRBV6-6 and TRBJ1-2; D perhaps matches TRBD1 (5 bases). Deletions cut 6 bases from V and 8 bases from J, with 19 bases between. Germline CDR1 MNHNY, CDR2 SVGAGI (reference sequence). The CDR3 is made up of 14 amino acids. The CDR3, as DNA: TGTGCCAGCAGAGACGGGGCGGGAACGGTAGGCTACACCTTC. This gives the protein CASRDGAGTVGYTF.

The rearrangement uses TRBV6-1 and TRBJ1-1, with TRBD1 identical over 8 bases. The CDR3 length is 11 residues. J was trimmed by 8 bases and V by 6 bases; bases with no gene match: 2. Germline CDR1 and CDR2: MNHNS and SASEGT. This CDR3 is CASRDRAEAFF. In nucleotides, the CDR3 is TGTGCCAGCAGGGACAGGGCGGAAGCTTTCTTT.

This clone has just a few counts. The chain employs TRBV6-5 and TRBJ2-5; no clear D gene. Trimming removed 0 bases from V and 8 bases from J, with 7 bases in between. Germline V CDR1 and CDR2: MNHEY, SVGAGI. The length of the CDR3 is 12 residues. Written as DNA, the CDR3 is TGTGCCAGCAGTTACTCTGAGGAAACCCAGTACTTC. This sequence encodes CASSYSEETQYF.

The rearrangement links TRBV25-1 to TRBJ1-4, with 7 bases lining up with TRBD1. CDR1 is MGHDK, CDR2 SYGVNS, per germline. There are 15 residues in the CDR3. V shed 4 bases, J shed 10 bases, and the junction held 12 bases outside the gene matches. CDR3 nucleotides: TGTGCCAGCAGTGCCCAAGGAGGGGGCTCGGGAAAACTGTTTTTT. Protein product: CASSAQGGGSGKLFF.

This clone was seen more than once but under ten times. The chain links TRBV5-5 to TRBJ1-1; D ambiguous. Looked up from germline, CDR1 is SGHKS and CDR2 is YYEKEE (reference sequence). Trimming took off 0 bases at V and 0 bases at J, with 3 bases between the two ends. The CDR3 length is 13 residues. CDR3 residues: CASSLAVNTEAFF. The CDR3 nucleotides are TGTGCCAGCAGCTTGGCCGTGAACACTGAAGCTTTCTTT.

Only a few counts were recorded for this clone. This chain connects TRBV28 to TRBJ2-7; tentatively, D is TRBD2 (6 bases). Germline CDR1 is MDHEN and CDR2 is SYDVKM. The CDR3 totals 12 residues. The V end lost 5 bases, the J end lost 9 bases, and 14 bases lay between the germline ends. CDR3 amino acids: CASSPRGGRQYF. DNA for the CDR3: TGTGCCAGCAGTCCGCGGGGAGGCCGGCAGTACTTC.

This clone has more than one count but fewer than ten. The chain carries TRBV5-4 and TRBJ2-5; 8 bases match TRBD1. CDR3 length: 15 amino acids. CDR1 SGHNT and CDR2 YYREEE come from the germline V gene (reference sequence). After removal of 0 bases from V and 5 bases from J, the junction contained 6 bases not matched to a gene. This CDR3 reads CASSLGQGSLETQYF. The CDR3 nucleotides are TGTGCCAGCAGCTTGGGACAGGGGAGTTTGGAGACCCAGTACTTC.

The chain combines TRBV6-1 with TRBJ2-1; 7 bases agree with TRBD1. This CDR3 is 14 amino acids long. V lost 10 bases to trimming and J lost 3 bases; unmatched junction nucleotides: 9. The germline gives CDR1 MNHNS, CDR2 SASEGT. The CDR3 spells CATNDRDVYNEQFF. CDR3 in DNA: TGTGCCACCAACGACAGGGACGTCTACAATGAGCAGTTCTTC.

The genes are TRBV27 and TRBJ1-2, with TRBD1 identical over 8 bases. The length of the CDR3 is 15 residues. The V segment lost 5 bases and the J segment 5 bases; nucleotides outside the gene matches: 10. In germline, CDR1 is MNHEY, CDR2 SMNVEV (reference sequence). The CDR3 sequence: CASSPLGQDPYGYTF. As DNA, the CDR3 is TGTGCCAGCAGTCCCTTGGGACAGGACCCGTATGGCTACACCTTC.

The CDR3 DNA is TGTGCCAGCAACCTAGCGGGAGGGTACGAGCAGTACTTC. This translates into CASNLAGGYEQYF. This rearrangement joins TRBV2 to TRBJ2-5; 12 bases agree with TRBD2. The last part of the DNA fits TRBJ2-7 better; the J call may be wrong. The length of the CDR3 is 13 residues. Per the germline V gene, CDR1 is SNHLY and CDR2 is FYNNEI.

The chain is built from TRBV13 and TRBJ1-2; no definite D call. Trimming cost V 4 bases and J 11 bases, with 14 bases left between them. CDR1 and CDR2 from the germline V gene are PRHDT and FYEKMQ (reference sequence). This CDR3 has 12 residues. The CDR3 loop reads CASSYEKSGYTF. CDR3 coding DNA: TGTGCCAGCAGCTACGAGAAATCGGGTTACACCTTC.

This clone was seen more than once but under ten times. The chain links TRBV2 to TRBJ2-1, with 10 nucleotides matching TRBD2. The germline V gene has CDR1 SNHLY and CDR2 FYNNEI. The length of the CDR3 is 16 residues. V dropped 7 bases and J dropped 6; count of bases not matched to a gene: 12. As DNA, the CDR3 is TGTGCCAGCATTTTTCCCGCGGGACTAGCGAGCAATGAGCAGTTCTTC. Its translation: CASIFPAGLASNEQFF.

This clone has just a few counts. V and J are TRBV6-5 and TRBJ2-7; TRBD2 aligns across 10 bases. CDR3 length: 15 amino acids. V dropped 8 bases and J dropped 6; count of bases not matched to a gene: 13. Per germline, CDR1 MNHEY and CDR2 SVGAGI. The CDR3 region has the DNA TGTGCCAGCCTTAGTGGAGCGGGAGGGGAGCTCGAGCAGTACTTC. Its translation is CASLSGAGGELEQYF.

The chain couples TRBV28 to TRBJ2-7; TRBD2 agrees at 8 bases. Per the germline V gene, CDR1 is MDHEN and CDR2 is SYDVKM. The CDR3 totals 12 residues. For the CDR3, the DNA is TGTGCGGAAGCGGGAGAGGACTACGAGCAGTACTTC. Translated: CAEAGEDYEQYF.

V is TRBV7-9 and J is TRBJ2-1, with 11 bases that match TRBD2. Germline-derived CDR1 and CDR2 are SEHNR and FQNEAQ (reference sequence). With 7 bases clipped from V and 9 bases from J, the junction kept 11 bases outside the gene matches. This CDR3 has 15 residues. Here the CDR3 reads CASTFIAGGPGEQFF. CDR3 DNA: TGTGCCAGCACCTTTATAGCGGGAGGGCCGGGTGAGCAGTTCTTC.

This clone was observed a handful of times. The J gene is TRBJ2-3, the V gene TRBV5-8, with a weak D call TRBD1 (5 bases). The CDR3 consists of 12 residues. V was clipped by 2 bases and J by 7 bases, with 8 bases between them. Per germline, CDR1 SGHTS and CDR2 YDEGEE. The CDR3 DNA reads TGTGCCAGCAGCTTAGGGGTCAATACGCAGTATTTT. Amino acid sequence: CASSLGVNTQYF.